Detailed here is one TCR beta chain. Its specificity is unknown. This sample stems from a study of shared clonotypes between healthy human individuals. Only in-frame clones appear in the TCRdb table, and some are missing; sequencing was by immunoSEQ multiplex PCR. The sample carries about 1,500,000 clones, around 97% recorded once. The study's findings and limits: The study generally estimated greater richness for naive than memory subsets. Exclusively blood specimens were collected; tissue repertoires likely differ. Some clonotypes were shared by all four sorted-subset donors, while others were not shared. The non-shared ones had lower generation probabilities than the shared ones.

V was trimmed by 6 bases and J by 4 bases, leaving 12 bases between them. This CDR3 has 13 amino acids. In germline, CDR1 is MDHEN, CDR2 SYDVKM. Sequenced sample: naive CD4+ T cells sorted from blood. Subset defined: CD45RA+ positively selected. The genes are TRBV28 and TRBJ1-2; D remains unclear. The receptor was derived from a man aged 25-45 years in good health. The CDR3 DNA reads TGTGCCAGCAGCTATAGAGCTGGCTATGGCTACACCTTC. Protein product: CASSYRAGYGYTF.